Reported below is one TCR beta chain. Many counts were recorded for this clonotype. This receptor's antigen is unknown. No base qualities exist here, and no much larger clone lies one base off it. The data stem from a study of regulatory T cells in long-lasting Graves disease (dated by TCRdb to about 2021). With regard to the full study: Patients with newly diagnosed Graves' disease had been on antithyroid drugs for under 3 months. Peripheral blood TCR sequencing and RNA sequencing compared persistent Graves' disease patients with newly diagnosed Graves' disease patients. A total of about 35 samples underwent TCR sequencing: some 13 from persistent and roughly 20 from newly diagnosed Graves' disease patients. The study took place in China and was registered as a clinical trial. What the study reported, not specific to this receptor: Compared with newly diagnosed patients, persistent Graves' disease patients had lower TCR Shannon entropy and fewer highly expanded clones, which suggests clonal expansion. The authors noted that the small sample size was a limitation that may lower accuracy. Only peripheral blood was studied, because thyroid tissue, the primary lesion, was inaccessible. Sequencing and analysis were restricted to the TCR beta chain. Preferential use of TRBV28, TRBJ1-2 and TRBJ2-5 was observed in persistent disease, whereas TRBV20-1 and TRBJ2-1 were favored in newly diagnosed disease. More public clonotypes were shared among persistent patients (roughly 2,700) than among newly diagnosed patients (966).

The CDR3 holds 20 amino acids from the cysteine to the phenylalanine. Just CDR3 DNA is preserved here, 60 bases in frame from base 1. Via the germline V gene, CDR1 is MDHEN and CDR2 SYDVKM. V is pared back by 5 bases and J by 2 bases, with 30 bases lying between the germline termini. The intended sense of this specimen's time point label: newly diagnosed GD, antithyroid drugs for less than 3 months. For both TCR sequencing and RNA sequencing, RNA was extracted from PBMCs in TRIzol. The diagnosis of Graves' disease followed American Thyroid Association guidelines. Recruitment of patients was carried out at an endocrinology department in Xi'an, China. Each patient gave approximately 9 milliliters of peripheral blood, collected in an EDTA anticoagulant tube. Ficoll Paque Plus density gradient separation was used to isolate PBMCs, and no additional T cell sorting was done. An Agilent 2100 Bioanalyzer and agarose gel were used to check RNA quality, while a NanoDrop 2000 measured RNA concentration.

The method behind the library was multiplex PCR. Sequencing instrument: Illumina HiSeq 4000. To build TCR beta libraries, CDR3 regions were amplified by Arm-PCR using iRepertoire HTBI primers. Gel purification was performed on PCR products prior to sequencing. The original pipeline was this. Gene usage analysis of CDR3 amino acid clonotypes relied on the approximately 62 TRBV and around 13 TRBJ segments identified across samples. COPE and FqMerger were used to merge the filtered high-quality paired reads into contigs. BLAST was used to align contigs to IMGT TRBV, TRBD and TRBJ reference genes, and CDR3 was defined according to IMGT. Clonotypes above 0.1% frequency were classified as highly expanded clones. Repertoire diversity was measured by Shannon entropy, and V-J evenness by the Gini coefficient. Public clonotypes were defined as clonotypes shared by more than one individual. Clones were called with MiXCR by TCRdb after fastp trimmed the public reads at Q25, and only in-frame beta chains were retained. Each entry is one CDR3 protein sequence, shown with its most common DNA and genes. In this record, the V and J calls reflect TCRdb's handling and not the investigators' own analysis. The sample data list about 370,000 distinct CDR3 sequences, and 15% to 17% of these were observed just once. The ten largest clones capture 22% of the sample.

This chain is built from TRBV28 and TRBJ1-2; no D gene can be assigned with confidence. The sample here was peripheral blood mononuclear cells (PBMCs), taken at new diagnosis, from a patient treated with antithyroid drugs. This clonotype originated in a female donor with Graves disease. CDR3 protein: CASSNLSEGRPNLINYGYTF. Here is the DNA: TGTGCCAGCAGTAACTTAAGTGAGGGCAGGCCTAATCTGATCAACTATGGCTACACCTTC.